These 31 T cell receptor beta chains came from one sample sequenced in a study of beta chain features in type 1 diabetes. The entirety of the isolated RNA underwent reverse transcription, so expressed TCRB transcripts were sequenced. Method: immunoSEQ multiplex PCR; TCRdb's copy keeps in-frame clones and lacks some. The sample comprises about 330,000 clones, 9.5% to 11% of which are singletons, and about 0.014% rests with the top ten. Sequenced sample: naive CD4+ T cells from blood. These receptors all come from a woman aged 30 to 39 in good health.

In this sample, this clone turned up a few times. The J gene is TRBJ2-3, the V gene TRBV5-4; D gene uncertain. This CDR3 contains 16 residues. With 3 bases removed from V and 2 bases from J, the gap between germline ends came to 16 bases. Per germline, CDR1 SGHNT and CDR2 YYREEE (reference sequence). This chain's CDR3 is CASSSARSGFTDTQYF. The CDR3 DNA follows: TGTGCCAGCAGCTCTGCTAGGAGTGGGTTCACAGATACGCAGTATTTT.

The chain joins TRBV2 to TRBJ1-1; weak D call: TRBD1 (5 bases). V lost 8 bases to trimming and J lost 2 bases, with 12 bases between them. Looked up from germline, CDR1 is SNHLY and CDR2 is FYNNEI. This CDR3 has 13 amino acids. In nucleotides, the CDR3 is TGTGCCAGCGGAACCGGGACTAACACTGAAGCTTTCTTT. Translated: CASGTGTNTEAFF.

Only a few counts were recorded for this clone. The gene calls are TRBV21-1 and TRBJ2-1; the table names TRBD1, a call not compared with the DNA. TRBV21-1 is deemed a pseudogene. The CDR3 contains 18 residues. The CDR3 spells CASSSWTGRVTFYNEQFF. In DNA form, the CDR3 reads TGTGCCAGCAGCTCATGGACAGGGAGAGTAACCTTCTACAATGAGCAGTTCTTC.

This chain links TRBV19 with TRBJ2-1; 7 positions agree with TRBD1. CDR3 length equals 13 residues. Trimming cost V 4 bases and J 9 bases; bases outside gene matches: 6. CDR1 LNHDA and CDR2 SQIVND come from the germline V gene (reference sequence). This CDR3 is CASSRLGGAEQFF. DNA for the CDR3: TGTGCCAGTAGTAGGTTAGGGGGCGCTGAGCAGTTCTTC.

The chain couples TRBV28 to TRBJ2-1; D perhaps matches TRBD2 (6 bases). CDR1 is MDHEN, CDR2 SYDVKM, per germline. The CDR3 sequence is 12 residues long. V gave up 7 bases and J gave up 11 bases, with 15 bases separating them. The CDR3, as DNA: TGTGCCAGCAATCTCGCCCGGGGGAAGCAGTTCTTC. This sequence encodes CASNLARGKQFF.

This chain links TRBV5-6 with TRBJ2-4; weak D call: TRBD2 (7 bases). The CDR3 sequence is 18 residues long. V was cut by 0 bases and J by 0 bases, with 16 bases left in between. Germline assignment: CDR1 SGHDT and CDR2 YYEEEE. The CDR3 reads CASSLAGGGDIAKNIQYF. Written as DNA, the CDR3 is TGTGCCAGCAGCTTGGCTGGAGGGGGGGACATAGCCAAAAACATTCAGTACTTC.

In this sample, this clone turned up a few times. The chain recombines TRBV7-9 with TRBJ1-2; D gene uncertain. The CDR3 length is 13 residues. Trimming removed 7 bases at V and 7 bases at J, with 16 bases between. Germline-derived CDR1 and CDR2 are SEHNR and FQNEAQ (reference sequence). The chain's CDR3 is CASTPTGKGGYTF. The CDR3 nucleotides read TGTGCCAGCACCCCCACGGGGAAAGGTGGCTACACCTTC.

Only a few counts were recorded for this clone. The rearrangement uses TRBV5-4 and TRBJ2-3; 14 bases line up with TRBD2. V lost 4 bases to trimming and J lost 5 bases; unmatched junction nucleotides: 6. This CDR3 has 16 residues. CDR1 and CDR2 from the germline V gene are SGHNT and YYREEE (reference sequence). The CDR3 sequence: CASSATSGRGRDTQYF. CDR3 DNA: TGTGCCAGCAGCGCGACTAGCGGGAGGGGGAGAGATACGCAGTATTTT.

This clone has only a few counts. The chain uses TRBV19 and TRBJ2-1, with D uncertain. Trimming removed 10 bases at V and 6 bases at J, with 22 bases between. Germline V CDR1 and CDR2: LNHDA, SQIVND (reference sequence). The CDR3 runs to 15 residues. This chain's CDR3 is CATSQTDPGLNEQFF. CDR3 DNA sequence: TGTGCCACCAGTCAGACTGATCCTGGCCTCAATGAGCAGTTCTTC. The variable domain in full, with the rest retrieved from reference TRBV19 and TRBJ2-1, is DGGITQSPKYLFRKEGQNVTLSCEQNLNHDAMYWYRQDPGQGLRLIYYSQIVNDFQKGDIAEGYSVSREKKESFPLTVTSAQKNPTAFYLCATSQTDPGLNEQFFGPGTRLTVL.

This clone has a handful of counts. This chain uses TRBV7-2 with TRBJ2-1; 9 bases are a match to TRBD2. Germline values: CDR1 SGHTA, CDR2 FQGNSA. Germline trimming cut 4 bases from V and 5 bases from J; bases unmatched to any gene: 6. CDR3 length: 15 amino acids. The CDR3 coding sequence is TGTGCCAGCAGCTGGCGTAGCGGGAGTCACAATGAGCAGTTCTTC. This encodes CASSWRSGSHNEQFF.

This clone has only a few counts. The chain couples TRBV19 to TRBJ1-1, with unresolved D. Germline V gene data show CDR1 as LNHDA and CDR2 as SQIVND (reference sequence). Trimming cost V 10 bases and J 3 bases, with 15 bases left between them. The CDR3 is 13 residues long. The CDR3 sequence is CATRRGEDTEAFF. CDR3 nucleotides: TGTGCCACCAGACGTGGCGAGGACACTGAAGCTTTCTTT.

The chain has TRBV7-3 and TRBJ2-3; D is ambiguous. Trimming shortened V by 1 base and J by 3 bases, and 11 bases separated the two germline ends. CDR1 and CDR2 from the germline V gene are SGHTA and FQGTGA. CDR3 length equals 15 residues. In DNA form, the CDR3 reads TGTGCCAGCAGCTTAAACGCCCTATCTACAGATACGCAGTATTTT. Encoded protein: CASSLNALSTDTQYF.

This clone was counted between two and nine times. Other DNA sequences in the sample encode the same CDR3. This sequence joins TRBV5-1 and TRBJ2-1; 9 bases are a match to TRBD2. The CDR3 is made up of 15 amino acids. Germline V gene sequence: CDR1 SGHRS, CDR2 YFSETQ. The ends lost 2 bases at V and 3 bases at J; junction bases unmatched: 3. The CDR3: CASSLLAGNYNEQFF. CDR3 bases: TGCGCCAGCAGCTTACTAGCGGGCAACTACAATGAGCAGTTCTTC.

The chain is built from TRBV7-2 and TRBJ2-3; maybe TRBD2 (5 bases). Trimming removed 4 bases from V and 1 base from J, with 9 bases in between. The CDR3 is made up of 14 amino acids. Germline assignment: CDR1 SGHTA and CDR2 FQGNSA. The chain's CDR3 is CASSSNGGTDTQYF. As DNA, the CDR3 is TGTGCCAGCAGCTCCAACGGGGGCACAGATACGCAGTATTTT.

The table lists this clone with a few counts. The chain employs TRBV29-1 and TRBJ2-5; 12 positions agree with TRBD2. The germline CDR1 and CDR2 sequences are SQVTM and ANQGSEA. The CDR3 consists of 16 residues. V was clipped by 5 bases and J by 5 bases; unmatched bases: 12. The CDR3 loop reads CSVRPSGRAGRETQYF. CDR3 DNA: TGCAGCGTTAGGCCTAGCGGGAGGGCCGGTCGGGAGACCCAGTACTTC.

V and J are TRBV19 and TRBJ1-2, with TRBD1 identical over 8 bases. Germline V lookup: CDR1 LNHDA, CDR2 SQIVND (reference sequence). Germline trimming cut 2 bases from V and 2 bases from J; bases unmatched to any gene: 4. The CDR3 consists of 15 residues. The CDR3: CASSILDRENYGYTF. The CDR3 nucleotides read TGTGCCAGTAGTATATTGGACAGGGAGAACTATGGCTACACCTTC.

The J gene is TRBJ2-7, the V gene TRBV9; TRBD1 agrees at 9 bases. Germline V CDR1 and CDR2: SGDLS, YYNGEE. This CDR3 has 17 residues. V lost 3 bases and J lost 4; bases outside the gene matches: 14. CDR3 region: CASSAGTGTGDAYEQYF. CDR3 in DNA: TGTGCCAGCAGCGCGGGGACAGGGACGGGGGACGCTTACGAGCAGTACTTC.

V is TRBV4-2 and J is TRBJ2-6; D call uncertain. Trimming took 4 bases from V and 6 from J, leaving 7 bases between them. The CDR3 is 13 residues long. Germline V gene sequence: CDR1 LGHNA, CDR2 YNFKEQ. DNA of the CDR3: TGTGCCAGCAGCCCCCGACAGGCCAACGTCCTGACTTTC. Amino acids: CASSPRQANVLTF.

The V call is TRBV29-1, the J call TRBJ2-7; D perhaps matches TRBD2 (7 bases). The CDR3 loop spans 13 amino acids. Trimming stripped 6 bases from V and 2 bases from J, with 14 bases between. CDR1 and CDR2 (germline): SQVTM, ANQGSEA. CDR3 amino acids: CSVGGAGTYEQYF. The CDR3 DNA sequence: TGCAGCGTGGGGGGGGCGGGTACCTACGAGCAGTACTTC.

A few counts support this clone. The rearrangement uses TRBV7-9 and TRBJ1-2; tentatively, D is TRBD1 (6 bases). V was cut by 4 bases and J by 3 bases, with 15 bases left in between. The germline gives CDR1 SEHNR, CDR2 FQNEAQ (reference sequence). This CDR3 comprises 15 residues. The CDR3: CASSSRQGPYYGYTF. Written as DNA, the CDR3 is TGTGCCAGCAGCTCGCGCCAGGGGCCGTACTATGGCTACACCTTC.

This chain joins TRBV18 and TRBJ2-7, with a tentative D call TRBD2 (6 bases). Germline V gene sequence: CDR1 KGHSH, CDR2 LQKENI. The CDR3 length is 18 residues. Trimming cost V 1 base and J 5 bases, with 24 bases left between them. The CDR3 loop reads CASSPRGGPGQGGHEQYF. The CDR3, as DNA: TGTGCCAGCTCACCACGTGGTGGGCCAGGCCAGGGAGGCCACGAGCAGTACTTC.

This clone appeared a few times. The rearrangement links TRBV9 to TRBJ2-5; possibly TRBD2 for D (6 bases). The germline V and J ends were trimmed by 0 bases and 2 bases, with 14 bases remaining between them. Per the germline V gene, CDR1 is SGDLS and CDR2 is YYNGEE. The CDR3 covers 16 residues. The CDR3 region is CASSVGEAGTQETQYF. The CDR3 DNA reads TGTGCCAGCAGCGTAGGGGAGGCGGGAACTCAAGAGACCCAGTACTTC. The full variable domain, its missing parts supplied by reference TRBV9 and TRBJ2-5, is DSGVTQTPKHLITATGQRVTLRCSPRSGDLSVYWYQQSLDQGLQFLIQYYNGEERAKGNILERFSAQQFPDLHSELNLSSLELGDSALYFCASSVGEAGTQETQYFGPGTRLLVL.

The rearrangement joins TRBV11-2 to TRBJ2-1; 10 bases are a match to TRBD2. The V and J ends lost 3 bases and 7 bases, in that order; junction bases with no gene match: 6. CDR1 and CDR2 (germline): SGHAT, FQNNGV. The CDR3 is made up of 15 amino acids. The CDR3 nucleotides are TGTGCCAGCAGCTTTTTGAAACTAGCGGGGAATGAGCAGTTCTTC. Residues: CASSFLKLAGNEQFF. Full variable domain (rest looked up from reference TRBV11-2 and TRBJ2-1): EAGVAQSPRYKIIEKRQSVAFWCNPISGHATLYWYQQILGQGPKLLIQFQNNGVVDDSQLPKDRFSAERLKGVDSTLKIQPAKLEDSAVYLCASSFLKLAGNEQFFGPGTRLTVL.

This clone has only a few counts. Here the CDR3 DNA reads TGTGCCAGCAACGGACAGGGAGAATTGGAGACCCAGTACTTC. Its protein product is CASNGQGELETQYF. V gene TRBV2 combines with J gene TRBJ2-5; 8 bases agree with TRBD1. J lost 5 bases, V lost 7 bases, and 9 bases had no gene match. CDR1 and CDR2 (germline): SNHLY, FYNNEI. The CDR3 totals 14 residues. The full variable domain, in which reference TRBV2 and TRBJ2-5 provide the parts outside the CDR3, is EPEVTQTPSHQVTQMGQEVILRCVPISNHLYFYWYRQILGQKVEFLVSFYNNEISEKSEIFDDQFSVERPDGSNFTLKIRSTKLEDSAMYFCASNGQGELETQYFGPGTRLLVL.

This clone was picked up a small number of times. The J gene is TRBJ2-1, the V gene TRBV6-5; 13 bases align to TRBD2. CDR3 size: 15 residues. J was trimmed by 8 bases and V by 6 bases; bases with no gene match: 7. Germline CDR1 and CDR2: MNHEY and SVGAGI. CDR3 amino acids: CASSQLAGGPHEQFF. CDR3 DNA sequence: TGTGCCAGCAGCCAACTAGCGGGAGGGCCGCATGAGCAGTTCTTC.

The J gene is TRBJ2-1, the V gene TRBV28, with D possibly matching TRBD1 (6 bases). Trimming shortened V by 8 bases and J by 3 bases, and 11 bases separated the two germline ends. Per the germline V gene, CDR1 is MDHEN and CDR2 is SYDVKM. The CDR3 runs to 13 residues. The CDR3 DNA sequence: TGTGCCAGCGAGACAGGTATCTACAATGAGCAGTTCTTC. Its translation is CASETGIYNEQFF.

A few counts support this clone. A read error may produce the germline difference seen at one junction end. The gene calls are TRBV28 and TRBJ2-3; 10 bases map to TRBD1. Germline V gene sequence: CDR1 MDHEN, CDR2 SYDVKM. This CDR3 spans 16 amino acids. For the CDR3, the DNA is TGTGCCAGTAGTTCGCCGGGACAGGGGAAGACAGATACGCAGTATTTT. Residues: CASSSPGQGKTDTQYF.

The rearrangement uses TRBV7-9 and TRBJ2-7; 10 nucleotides match TRBD2. CDR1 is SEHNR and CDR2 is FQNEAQ in the germline V gene (reference sequence). V shed 1 base and J 5 bases; nucleotides not matched to a gene: 5. There are 15 residues in the CDR3. The CDR3 DNA sequence: TGTGCCAGCAGCTTAGACCCTAGCGGGAGCCACGAGCAGTACTTC. This codes for CASSLDPSGSHEQYF.

Only a few counts were recorded for this clone. This chain links TRBV30 with TRBJ1-1; 9 bases align to TRBD1. The junction had 2 bases not matched to a gene; V was cut back by 3 bases and J by 3 bases. This CDR3 has 13 residues. From germline, CDR1 is GTSNPN and CDR2 SVGIG (reference sequence). Here the CDR3 reads CAWRRQGDTEAFF. CDR3 coding DNA: TGTGCCTGGAGGCGACAGGGGGACACTGAAGCTTTCTTT.

This clone was observed a handful of times. This chain connects TRBV5-6 to TRBJ2-7; D may be TRBD1 (5 bases). The CDR3 has 14 residues. The V end was cut by 0 bases, the J end by 3 bases, with 10 bases between. In germline, CDR1 is SGHDT, CDR2 YYEEEE. Here the CDR3 DNA reads TGTGCCAGCAGCTTGGGGGGCCACCTCTACGAGCAGTACTTC. This translates into CASSLGGHLYEQYF.

The chain recombines TRBV7-9 with TRBJ2-7; TRBD2 matches 11 bases. V lost 7 bases to trimming and J lost 4 bases; unmatched junction nucleotides: 3. This CDR3 is 13 amino acids long. Germline-derived CDR1 and CDR2 are SEHNR and FQNEAQ (reference sequence). CDR3 sequence reads: CASTSSGRYEQYF. Here the CDR3 DNA reads TGTGCCAGCACGTCTAGCGGGAGGTACGAGCAGTACTTC.